These T cell receptor beta chains were read from a single sample in a study of CXCR3-negative and CXCR3-positive naive CD8 T cells. From the 5' RACE reads, TCRdb lists one entry per CDR3 protein and no DNA. Its listing shows 150,000 or so distinct CDR3 sequences. The material sequenced was naive CXCR3- CD8+ T cells from blood. The receptor set was obtained from a human donor in good health. Some clones in this sample may be carry-over from other donors' samples. The CDR3 runs from the conserved cysteine through the conserved F or W.

j_gene: TRBJ2-5
v_gene: TRBV29-1
CDR3aa: CSVVSRETAETQYF

j_gene: TRBJ2-2
v_gene: TRBV29-1
CDR3aa: CSGTFSGPGELFF

j_gene: TRBJ2-4
v_gene: TRBV19
CDR3aa: CASKGLNIQYF

j_gene: TRBJ1-1
v_gene: TRBV18
CDR3aa: CASSPLTGVSAKGTEAFF

j_gene: TRBJ2-2
v_gene: TRBV12-3/TRBV12-4
CDR3aa: CDSTQGHPTGELFF

j_gene: TRBJ1-2
v_gene: TRBV20-1
CDR3aa: CSARDPTGLYGYTF

j_gene: TRBJ2-1
v_gene: TRBV3-1
CDR3aa: CASSQEWGSYNEQFF

j_gene: TRBJ2-7
v_gene: TRBV30
CDR3aa: CAWSVGPIGGPNYEQYF

j_gene: TRBJ2-1
v_gene: TRBV7-7
CDR3aa: CASSPGGDSYNEQFF

j_gene: TRBJ1-5
v_gene: TRBV29-1
CDR3aa: CSASDSNQPQHF

j_gene: TRBJ2-7
v_gene: TRBV27
CDR3aa: CASSSTGDKAYEQYF

j_gene: TRBJ2-1
v_gene: TRBV29-1
CDR3aa: CSVEEYNEQFF

j_gene: TRBJ2-7
v_gene: TRBV12-3/TRBV12-4
CDR3aa: CASSLVGSYEQYF

j_gene: TRBJ2-1
v_gene: TRBV3-1
CDR3aa: CASSPSSGGSWNEQFF

j_gene: TRBJ2-7
v_gene: TRBV28
CDR3aa: CASSPIGTIRGYEQYF

j_gene: TRBJ2-3
v_gene: TRBV29-1
CDR3aa: CSVEHIAGETDTQYF

j_gene: TRBJ1-5
v_gene: TRBV20-1
CDR3aa: CSASGTVGRNQPQHF

j_gene: TRBJ2-5
v_gene: TRBV12-3/TRBV12-4
CDR3aa: CASSLERGREGETQYF

j_gene: TRBJ2-2
v_gene: TRBV21-1
CDR3aa: CASSKGTENTGELFF

j_gene: TRBJ2-5
v_gene: TRBV6-6
CDR3aa: CASSYPWGGRILETQYF

j_gene: TRBJ1-1
v_gene: TRBV7-2
CDR3aa: CASSKYSGRGENTEAFF

j_gene: TRBJ1-4
v_gene: TRBV28
CDR3aa: CASSPVPGRDILNEKLFF